The 7 T cell receptor beta chains listed next were all sequenced from one sample in a study of T cells in Graves' hyperthyroidism and ophthalmopathy. Amplification targeted TCR beta CDR3 regions from RNA transcripts. Researchers ran a first-round RT-PCR on the TCR CDR3 using the HTBI primer set. From the multiplex PCR reads, TCRdb called clonotypes with MiXCR, one entry per CDR3 protein. The sample consists of nearly 600,000 distinct CDR3 sequences, approximately 14% of them appearing once. Material: blood. These receptors all stem from a woman between 18 and 29 years old with Graves' ophthalmopathy.

This clonotype was counted many times. This chain's CDR3 is CASSSSGRALEQYF. The DNA for the CDR3 is TGTGCCAGCAGCTCCAGCGGGAGGGCCCTTGAGCAGTACTTC. The rearrangement uses TRBV7-9 and TRBJ2-7; 10 bases are shared with TRBD2. J was trimmed by 7 bases and V by 4 bases; bases with no gene match: 7. This CDR3 is 14 amino acids long. Per the germline V gene, CDR1 is SEHNR and CDR2 is FQNEAQ (reference sequence).

This clonotype was detected many times. This chain links TRBV24-1 with TRBJ1-5; TRBD1 agrees at 7 bases. This CDR3 is 16 amino acids long. Germline trimming cut 4 bases from V and 3 bases from J; bases unmatched to any gene: 8. Per germline, CDR1 KGHDR and CDR2 SFDVKD. The CDR3 nucleotides read TGTGCCACCAGTGAGTCCCGACAGGGCCCCAATCAGCCCCAGCATTTT. Amino acid sequence: CATSESRQGPNQPQHF.

This clonotype showed up many times. This chain joins TRBV12-3 or TRBV12-4 and TRBJ1-2; D remains unclear. CDR3 length: 16 amino acids. V was clipped by 4 bases and J by 1 base, with 16 bases between them. The CDR3 nucleotides are TGTGCCAGCAGTTCCCGCGGCCCGAGAGTTAACTATGGCTACACCTTC. This codes for CASSSRGPRVNYGYTF.

This clonotype was counted at least ten times. CDR3: CASSQDRETYEQYF. CDR3 nucleotides: TGTGCCAGCAGCCAAGATAGGGAAACGTACGAGCAGTACTTC. The chain links TRBV3-1 to TRBJ2-7, with no clear D. Germline V gives CDR1 LGHDT, CDR2 YNNKEL (reference sequence). The CDR3 has 14 residues. The ends were cut back, 0 bases at V and 4 bases at J, with 10 bases in the middle.

Ten or more counts support this clonotype. The chain is built from TRBV6-1 and TRBJ2-5; 7 nucleotides align to TRBD1. Germline V gene data show CDR1 as MNHNS and CDR2 as SASEGT. This CDR3 has 13 residues. V was clipped by 7 bases and J by 5 bases; unmatched bases: 7. The chain's CDR3 is CASTRDSLETQYF. In DNA, the CDR3 is TGTGCCAGCACTCGGGACAGTCTTGAGACCCAGTACTTC.

The genes are TRBV6-2 or TRBV6-3 and TRBJ2-6; TRBD2 aligns across 7 bases. Germline values: CDR1 MNHEY, CDR2 SVGEGT. V shed 7 bases and J 4 bases; nucleotides not matched to a gene: 13. The CDR3 consists of 17 residues. The CDR3 DNA reads as TGTGCCAGCATGGTCAGGCGGGAGCGGTCCGGGGCCAACGTCCTGACTTTC. It encodes CASMVRRERSGANVLTF.

This chain links TRBV3-1 with TRBJ2-3; 9 bases match TRBD2. The germline gives CDR1 LGHDT, CDR2 YNNKEL (reference sequence). The CDR3 is made up of 14 amino acids. Trimming took 3 bases from V and 10 from J; bases not matched to a gene: 8. The DNA for the CDR3 is TGTGCCAGCAGCCAGAATAGCGGGAGTCTTGCGCAGTATTTT. This sequence encodes CASSQNSGSLAQYF.